This is a list of T cell receptor beta chains from one sample in a study of immune heterogeneity within non-small cell lung tumors. TCRdb recomputed calls from the multiplex PCR reads with MiXCR, one row per CDR3 protein. This sample carries 9,000 to 10,000 distinct CDR3 sequences, around 29% of them seen once, and the ten largest clones take about 11%. Sequencing was done on a sample of lung tumor tissue. Source of these receptors: a man between 60 and 75 years old with non-small cell lung cancer. Each CDR3 is given with its conserved first and last residue. The order of the fields is CDR3 DNA, CDR3 protein, CDR3 length, J gene, V gene, clone size, D gene. The D gene is left open where the match is weak. A clone size is listed for some rows: how often the clone was seen (once, few, many), or a class if it is expanded.

DNA: TGCGCCAGCAGCTTGGGGGACCCGACAGGAAGGGGCACTTGGGTTTATTCACCCCTCCACTTT
CDR3: CASSLGDPTGRGTWVYSPLHF
length: 21
J: TRBJ1-6
V: TRBV5-1
size: NA
D: NA

DNA: TGTGCCAGCAGCCAAGGCGTCTTTGATGGCTACAATGAGCAGTTCTTC
CDR3: CASSQGVFDGYNEQFF
length: 16
J: TRBJ2-1
V: TRBV3-1
size: few
D: NA

DNA: TGTGCCAGTAGGCCCGTCTCCGCAGGGTTAAACACCGGGGAGCTGTTTTTT
CDR3: CASRPVSAGLNTGELFF
length: 17
J: TRBJ2-2
V: TRBV2
size: many
D: NA

DNA: TGCAGTGCTAGAGATTGGCTAGCGGCCACAGATACGCAGTATTTT
CDR3: CSARDWLAATDTQYF
length: 15
J: TRBJ2-3
V: TRBV20-1
size: many
D: TRBD2

DNA: TGTGCCAGCAGTTTAGGGGGCCGGACAGGTATAAATCAGCCCCAGCATTTT
CDR3: CASSLGGRTGINQPQHF
length: 17
J: TRBJ1-5
V: TRBV28
size: medium-sized
D: TRBD1

DNA: TGTGCCACCAGTGATCCCCGTCCCCAGGGTAGGGGCAGCCAAGAGACCCAGTACTTC
CDR3: CATSDPRPQGRGSQETQYF
length: 19
J: TRBJ2-5
V: TRBV24-1
size: NA
D: NA

DNA: TGTGCCAGCTCACCTGATCGCTCTGGAAACACCATATATTTT
CDR3: CASSPDRSGNTIYF
length: 14
J: TRBJ1-3
V: TRBV18
size: NA
D: NA

DNA: TGCAGTGCCCATAGGACTAGCGGGCGCCTCACAGATACGCAGTATTTT
CDR3: CSAHRTSGRLTDTQYF
length: 16
J: TRBJ2-3
V: TRBV20-1
size: many
D: TRBD2

DNA: TGTGCCAGCAGTTACTCGCGCGCACAGAGCTCCTACAATGAGCAGTTCTTC
CDR3: CASSYSRAQSSYNEQFF
length: 17
J: TRBJ2-1
V: TRBV6-5
size: few
D: NA

DNA: TGTGCCAGCAGTTTCCGGGCCGGGACTATCCTTTCGAACAATGAGCAGTTCTTC
CDR3: CASSFRAGTILSNNEQFF
length: 18
J: TRBJ2-1
V: TRBV28
size: many
D: TRBD2

DNA: TGTGCCAGCAGCAATGCGGGACAACCCGCCCGGACTGAAGCTTTCTTT
CDR3: CASSNAGQPARTEAFF
length: 16
J: TRBJ1-1
V: TRBV9
size: medium-sized
D: NA